This TCR beta chain was found in a study of metastatic and nonmetastatic thyroid tumors. Study context: For malignant and benign thyroid patients, tumor or nodule tissue and blood were the sources whose repertoires were compared. Study outcomes and limitations: Significantly higher TCR beta diversity was reportedly seen in malignant thyroid tumors than benign nodules, in blood and tumor.

The table lists this clone with many counts. Its antigen is unidentified. All patients reached thyroid surgery having received no treatment beforehand. The germline V gene encodes CDR1 SGHTA and CDR2 FQGNSA. This CDR3 is built from 14 residues. With V trimmed by 4 bases and J by 4 bases, 2 bases remained unmatched. TCRdb re-called the PCR reads via MiXCR. The data contain 100,000 or so clones, under 15% of them seen just once; the ten biggest clones take up 3.6%. Sequencing was carried out using blood. The chain is built from TRBV7-2 and TRBJ2-3; TRBD1 matches at 10 bases. The TCR was taken from a female donor with papillary thyroid cancer or a benign thyroid nodule (not recorded which). Some clones in this sample may be carry-over from other donors' samples. CDR3 coding DNA: TGTGCCAGCAGCTCGGGACAGGGGCCAGATACGCAGTATTTT. As protein: CASSSGQGPDTQYF.